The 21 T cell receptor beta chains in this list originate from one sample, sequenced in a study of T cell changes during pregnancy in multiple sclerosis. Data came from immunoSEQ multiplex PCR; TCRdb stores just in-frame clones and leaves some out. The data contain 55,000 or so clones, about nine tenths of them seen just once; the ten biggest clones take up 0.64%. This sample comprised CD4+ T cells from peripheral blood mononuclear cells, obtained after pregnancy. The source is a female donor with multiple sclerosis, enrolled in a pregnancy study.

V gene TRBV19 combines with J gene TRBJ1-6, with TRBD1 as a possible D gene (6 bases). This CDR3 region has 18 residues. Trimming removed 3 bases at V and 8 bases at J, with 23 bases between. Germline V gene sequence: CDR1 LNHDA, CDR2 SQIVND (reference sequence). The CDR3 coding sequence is TGTGCCAGTAGTATCCTGATCTCCAGGGGAAGGGCTGATTCACCCCTCCACTTT. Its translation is CASSILISRGRADSPLHF.

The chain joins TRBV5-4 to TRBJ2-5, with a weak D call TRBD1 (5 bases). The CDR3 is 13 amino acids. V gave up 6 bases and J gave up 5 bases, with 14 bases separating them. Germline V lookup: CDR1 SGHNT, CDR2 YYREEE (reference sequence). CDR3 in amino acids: CASISQVSETQYF. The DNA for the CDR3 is TGTGCCAGCATATCACAGGTTTCGGAGACCCAGTACTTC.

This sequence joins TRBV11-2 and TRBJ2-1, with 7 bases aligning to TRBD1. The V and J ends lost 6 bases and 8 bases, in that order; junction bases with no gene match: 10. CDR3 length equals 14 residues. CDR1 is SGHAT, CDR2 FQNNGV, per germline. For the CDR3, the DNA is TGTGCCAGCAGTCCCTATGTAGGGGGCGATGAGCAGTTCTTC. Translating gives CASSPYVGGDEQFF.

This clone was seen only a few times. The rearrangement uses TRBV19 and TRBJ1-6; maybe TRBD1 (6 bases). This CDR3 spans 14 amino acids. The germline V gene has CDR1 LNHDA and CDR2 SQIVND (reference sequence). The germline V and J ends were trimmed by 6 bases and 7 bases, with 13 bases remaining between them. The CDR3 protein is CASSPQGSNSPLHF. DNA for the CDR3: TGTGCCAGTAGCCCACAGGGTAGCAATTCACCCCTCCACTTT. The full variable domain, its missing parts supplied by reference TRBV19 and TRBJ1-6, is DGGITQSPKYLFRKEGQNVTLSCEQNLNHDAMYWYRQDPGQGLRLIYYSQIVNDFQKGDIAEGYSVSREKKESFPLTVTSAQKNPTAFYLCASSPQGSNSPLHFGNGTRLTVT.

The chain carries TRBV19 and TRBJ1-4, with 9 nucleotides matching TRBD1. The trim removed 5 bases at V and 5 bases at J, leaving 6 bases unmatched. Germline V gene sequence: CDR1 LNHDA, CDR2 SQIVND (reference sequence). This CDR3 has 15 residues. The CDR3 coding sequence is TGTGCCAGTAGTCCACGGGACAGGGAGAATGAAAAACTGTTTTTT. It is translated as CASSPRDRENEKLFF.

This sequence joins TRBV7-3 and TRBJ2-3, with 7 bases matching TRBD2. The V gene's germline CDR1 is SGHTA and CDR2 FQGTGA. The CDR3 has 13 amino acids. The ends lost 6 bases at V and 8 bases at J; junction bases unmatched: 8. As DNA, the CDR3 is TGTGCCAGCAGTCCTGCGTGGGGGGGTACGCAGTATTTT. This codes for CASSPAWGGTQYF.

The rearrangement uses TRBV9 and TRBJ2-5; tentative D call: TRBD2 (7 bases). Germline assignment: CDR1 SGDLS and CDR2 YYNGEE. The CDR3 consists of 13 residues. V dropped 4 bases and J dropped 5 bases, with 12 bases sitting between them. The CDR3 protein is CASSPRGAETQYF. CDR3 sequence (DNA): TGTGCCAGCAGCCCCCGGGGGGCGGAGACCCAGTACTTC.

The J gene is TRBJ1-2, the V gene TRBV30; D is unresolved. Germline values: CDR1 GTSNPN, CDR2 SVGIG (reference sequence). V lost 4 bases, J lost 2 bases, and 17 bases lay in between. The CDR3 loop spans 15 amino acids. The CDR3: CAWTSTGIWNYGYTF. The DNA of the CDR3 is TGTGCCTGGACGTCCACCGGGATCTGGAACTATGGCTACACCTTC.

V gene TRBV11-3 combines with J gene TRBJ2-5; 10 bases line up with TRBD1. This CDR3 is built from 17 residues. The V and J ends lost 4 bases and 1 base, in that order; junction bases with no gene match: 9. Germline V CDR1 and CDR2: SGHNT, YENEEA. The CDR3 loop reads CASSSGRTGGFQETQYF. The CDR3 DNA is TGTGCCAGCAGCTCGGGAAGGACAGGGGGTTTCCAAGAGACCCAGTACTTC.

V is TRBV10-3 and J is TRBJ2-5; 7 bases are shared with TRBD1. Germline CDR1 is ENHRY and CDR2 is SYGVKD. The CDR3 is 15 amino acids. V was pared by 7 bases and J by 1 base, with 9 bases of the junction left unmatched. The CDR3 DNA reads TGTGCCATCAATAGGGGGCTCGGTTCCCAAGAGACCCAGTACTTC. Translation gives CAINRGLGSQETQYF.

The DNA for the CDR3 is TGTGCCAGCAGTCCCCTGGACAGCAGAAGCTATGAGCAGTTCTTC. Amino acids: CASSPLDSRSYEQFF. The chain combines TRBV5-6 with TRBJ2-1; tentative D call: TRBD1 (6 bases). The V end was cut by 5 bases, the J end by 8 bases, with 20 bases between. The CDR3 spans 15 residues. Germline values: CDR1 SGHDT, CDR2 YYEEEE.

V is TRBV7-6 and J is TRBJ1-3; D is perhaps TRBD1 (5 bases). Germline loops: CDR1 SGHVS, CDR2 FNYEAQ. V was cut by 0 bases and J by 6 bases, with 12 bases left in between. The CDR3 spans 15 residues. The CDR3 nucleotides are TGTGCCAGCAGCTTAGCTTTAAGCGGGACAAACACCATATATTTT. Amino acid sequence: CASSLALSGTNTIYF.

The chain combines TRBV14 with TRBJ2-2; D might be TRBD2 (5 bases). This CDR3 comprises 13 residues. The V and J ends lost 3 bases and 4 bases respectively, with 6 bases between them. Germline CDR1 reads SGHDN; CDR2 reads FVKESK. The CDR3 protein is CASSQRATGELFF. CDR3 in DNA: TGTGCCAGCAGCCAGAGGGCCACCGGGGAGCTGTTTTTT.

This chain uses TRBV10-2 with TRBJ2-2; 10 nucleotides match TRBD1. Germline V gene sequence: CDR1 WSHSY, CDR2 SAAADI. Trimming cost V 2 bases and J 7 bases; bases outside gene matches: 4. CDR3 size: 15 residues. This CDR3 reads CASSERGQGHGELFF. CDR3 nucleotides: TGCGCCAGCAGTGAGAGGGGACAGGGGCACGGGGAGCTGTTTTTT.

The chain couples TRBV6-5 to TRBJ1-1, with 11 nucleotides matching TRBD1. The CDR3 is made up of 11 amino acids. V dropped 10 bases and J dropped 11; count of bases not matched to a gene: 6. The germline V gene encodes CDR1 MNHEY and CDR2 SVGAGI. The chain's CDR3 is CATTGTGGAFF. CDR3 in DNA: TGTGCCACCACCGGGACAGGGGGGGCTTTCTTT.

CDR3 region: CAIRAGGNNEKLFF. The CDR3 DNA is TGTGCCATCCGGGCTGGCGGGAACAATGAAAAACTGTTTTTT. The J gene is TRBJ1-4, the V gene TRBV10-3; no clear D gene. The CDR3 consists of 14 residues. Trimming took off 8 bases at V and 5 bases at J, with 15 bases between the two ends. Germline CDR1 is ENHRY and CDR2 is SYGVKD.

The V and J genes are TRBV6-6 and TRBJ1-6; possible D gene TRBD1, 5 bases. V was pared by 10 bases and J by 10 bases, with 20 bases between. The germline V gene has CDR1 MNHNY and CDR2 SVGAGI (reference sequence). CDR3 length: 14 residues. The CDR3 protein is CATQGFTDYSPLHF. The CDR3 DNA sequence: TGTGCCACTCAGGGATTCACGGACTACTCACCCCTCCACTTT.

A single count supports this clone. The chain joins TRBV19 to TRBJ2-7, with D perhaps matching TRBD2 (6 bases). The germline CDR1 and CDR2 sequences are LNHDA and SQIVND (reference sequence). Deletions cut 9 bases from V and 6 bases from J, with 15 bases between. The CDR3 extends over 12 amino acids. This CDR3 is CASLGEVGEQYF. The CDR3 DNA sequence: TGTGCCAGCCTCGGGGAGGTTGGCGAGCAGTACTTC.

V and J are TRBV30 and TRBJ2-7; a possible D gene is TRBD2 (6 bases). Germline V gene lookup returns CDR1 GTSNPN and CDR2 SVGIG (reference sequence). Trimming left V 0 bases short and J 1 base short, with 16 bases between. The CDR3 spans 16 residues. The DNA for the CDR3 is TGTGCCTGGAGTGTACGGGTTGGGGGGTTTTCCTACGAGCAGTACTTC. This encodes CAWSVRVGGFSYEQYF.

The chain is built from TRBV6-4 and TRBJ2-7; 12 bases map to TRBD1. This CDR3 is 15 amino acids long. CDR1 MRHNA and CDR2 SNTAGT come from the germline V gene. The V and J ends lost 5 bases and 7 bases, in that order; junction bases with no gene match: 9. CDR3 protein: CASSTRGQGAGEQYF. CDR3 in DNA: TGTGCCAGCAGTACCAGGGGACAGGGGGCAGGGGAGCAGTACTTC.

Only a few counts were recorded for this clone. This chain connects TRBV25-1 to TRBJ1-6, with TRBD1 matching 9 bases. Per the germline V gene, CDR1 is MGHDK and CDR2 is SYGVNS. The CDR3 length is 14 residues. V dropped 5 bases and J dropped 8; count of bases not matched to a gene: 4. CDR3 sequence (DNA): TGTGCCAGCAGTTACAGGGGGCGGGATTCACCCCTCCACTTT. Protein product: CASSYRGRDSPLHF.